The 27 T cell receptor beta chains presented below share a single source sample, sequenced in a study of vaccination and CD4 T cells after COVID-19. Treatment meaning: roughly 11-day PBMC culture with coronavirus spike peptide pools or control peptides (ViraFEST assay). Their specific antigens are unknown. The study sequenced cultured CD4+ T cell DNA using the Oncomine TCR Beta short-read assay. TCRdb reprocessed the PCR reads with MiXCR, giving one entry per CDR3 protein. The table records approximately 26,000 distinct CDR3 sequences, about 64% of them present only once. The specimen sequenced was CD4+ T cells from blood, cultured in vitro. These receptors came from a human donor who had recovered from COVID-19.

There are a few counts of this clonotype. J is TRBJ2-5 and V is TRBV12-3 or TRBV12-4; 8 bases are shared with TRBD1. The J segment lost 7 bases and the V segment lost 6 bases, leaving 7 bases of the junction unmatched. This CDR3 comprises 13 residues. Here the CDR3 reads CASSHGQGRTQYF. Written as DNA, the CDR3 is TGTGCCAGCAGCCACGGACAGGGTAGGACCCAGTACTTC.

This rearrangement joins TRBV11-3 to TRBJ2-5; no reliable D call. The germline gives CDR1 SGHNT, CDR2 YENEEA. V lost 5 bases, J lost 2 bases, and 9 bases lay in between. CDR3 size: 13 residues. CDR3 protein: CASSPRPQETQYF. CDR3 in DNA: TGTGCCAGCAGCCCCAGGCCTCAAGAGACCCAGTACTTC.

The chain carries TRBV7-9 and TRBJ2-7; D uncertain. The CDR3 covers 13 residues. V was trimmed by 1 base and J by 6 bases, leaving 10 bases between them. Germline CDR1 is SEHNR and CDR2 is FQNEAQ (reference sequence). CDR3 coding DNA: TGTGCCAGCAGCTTAGATTGGGGTGCCGAGCAGTACTTC. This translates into CASSLDWGAEQYF.

For the CDR3, the DNA is TGTGCCAGCCAAAACCCTTCAGGGACCCAGCATTTT. Translating gives CASQNPSGTQHF. The chain recombines TRBV6-1 with TRBJ1-5; possible D gene TRBD1, 5 bases. Germline CDR1 MNHNS, CDR2 SASEGT. The CDR3 totals 12 residues. V gave up 8 bases and J gave up 11 bases, with 16 bases separating them.

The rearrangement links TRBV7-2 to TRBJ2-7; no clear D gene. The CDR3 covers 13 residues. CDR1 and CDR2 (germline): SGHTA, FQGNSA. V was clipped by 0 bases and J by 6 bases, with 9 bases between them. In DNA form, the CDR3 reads TGTGCCAGCAGCTTAGCCGGTTTTACCGAGCAGTACTTC. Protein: CASSLAGFTEQYF.

This CDR3 is CASSFLLAGGPKFF. The CDR3 coding sequence is TGTGCCAGCAGTTTTCTGCTAGCGGGAGGGCCGAAGTTCTTC. This chain links TRBV28 with TRBJ2-1; TRBD2 matches at 12 bases. The germline V gene encodes CDR1 MDHEN and CDR2 SYDVKM. J lost 14 bases, V lost 3 bases, and 8 bases had no gene match. The CDR3 sequence is 14 residues long.

CDR3 amino acids: CASSLQGLYEQYF. The CDR3 DNA is TGTGCCAGCAGTTTACAGGGTTTATACGAGCAGTACTTC. The rearrangement links TRBV4-2 to TRBJ2-7, with a possible D match to TRBD1 (6 bases). Germline V gene data show CDR1 as LGHNA and CDR2 as YNFKEQ. CDR3 size: 13 residues. V lost 6 bases to trimming and J lost 4 bases, with 13 bases between them.

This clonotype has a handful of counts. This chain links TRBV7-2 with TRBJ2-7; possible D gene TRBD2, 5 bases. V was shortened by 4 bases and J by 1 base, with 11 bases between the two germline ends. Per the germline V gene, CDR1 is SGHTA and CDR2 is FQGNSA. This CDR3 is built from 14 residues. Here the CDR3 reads CASSSKAASYEQYF. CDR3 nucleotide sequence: TGTGCCAGCAGCTCCAAAGCGGCTTCCTACGAGCAGTACTTC.

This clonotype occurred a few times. The CDR3 spells CASRIGPNTEAFF. The CDR3 DNA is TGTGCCAGCAGGATCGGGCCGAACACTGAAGCTTTCTTT. The rearrangement joins TRBV6-1 to TRBJ1-1; D remains ambiguous. This CDR3 spans 13 amino acids. V was cut by 6 bases and J by 1 base, with 9 bases left in between. Germline V gene data show CDR1 as MNHNS and CDR2 as SASEGT.

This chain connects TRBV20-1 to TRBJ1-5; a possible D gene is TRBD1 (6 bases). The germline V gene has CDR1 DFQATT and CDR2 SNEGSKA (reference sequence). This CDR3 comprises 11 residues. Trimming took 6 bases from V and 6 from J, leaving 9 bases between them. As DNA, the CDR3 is TGCAGTGCCGGGGGCGGTCAGCCCCAGCATTTT. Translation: CSAGGGQPQHF.

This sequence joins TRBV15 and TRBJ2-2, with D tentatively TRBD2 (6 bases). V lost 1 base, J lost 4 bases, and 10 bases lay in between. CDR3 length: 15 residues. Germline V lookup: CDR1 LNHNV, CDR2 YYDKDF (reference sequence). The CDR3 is CATSRGLASTGELFF. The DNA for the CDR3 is TGTGCCACCAGCAGAGGGCTAGCGAGCACCGGGGAGCTGTTTTTT. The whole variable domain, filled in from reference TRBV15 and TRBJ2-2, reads DAMVIQNPRYQVTQFGKPVTLSCSQTLNHNVMYWYQQKSSQAPKLLFHYYDKDFNNEADTPDNFQSRRPNTSFCFLDIRSPGLGDTAMYLCATSRGLASTGELFFGEGSRLTVL.

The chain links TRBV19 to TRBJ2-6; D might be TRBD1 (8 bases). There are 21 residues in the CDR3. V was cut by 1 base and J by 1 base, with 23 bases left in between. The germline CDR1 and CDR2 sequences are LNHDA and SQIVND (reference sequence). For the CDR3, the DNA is TGTGCCAGTAGTATAGGCCCGTACAGGGGGGGATCCGTTTCTGGGGCCAACGTCCTGACTTTC. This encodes CASSIGPYRGGSVSGANVLTF.

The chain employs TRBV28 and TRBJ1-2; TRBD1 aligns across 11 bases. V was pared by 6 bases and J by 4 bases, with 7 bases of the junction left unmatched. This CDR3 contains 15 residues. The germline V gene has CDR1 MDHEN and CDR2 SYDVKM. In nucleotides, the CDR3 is TGTGCCAGCAGCCCCTTGGGGACAGGGGGCTATGGCTACACCTTC. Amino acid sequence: CASSPLGTGGYGYTF.

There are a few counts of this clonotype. The CDR3, as DNA: TGTGCCAGCACCCCAGGACTAGCGGTAGGCGAGCAGTACTTC. This translates into CASTPGLAVGEQYF. This rearrangement joins TRBV6-1 to TRBJ2-7; 10 positions agree with TRBD2. Looked up from germline, CDR1 is MNHNS and CDR2 is SASEGT. The CDR3 runs 14 residues. V lost 7 bases and J lost 6; bases outside the gene matches: 9.

CDR3 protein: CASSRAVVVAGGETQYF. As DNA, the CDR3 is TGTGCCAGCAGCCGAGCGGTGGTCGTAGCGGGAGGGGAGACCCAGTACTTC. V is TRBV11-2 and J is TRBJ2-5; 11 nucleotides match TRBD2. J was trimmed by 5 bases and V by 5 bases; bases with no gene match: 13. The CDR3 runs to 17 residues. Germline V lookup: CDR1 SGHAT, CDR2 FQNNGV.

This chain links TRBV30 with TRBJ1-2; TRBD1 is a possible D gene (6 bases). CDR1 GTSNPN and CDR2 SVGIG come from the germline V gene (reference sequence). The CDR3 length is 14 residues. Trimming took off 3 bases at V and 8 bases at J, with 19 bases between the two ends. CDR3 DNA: TGTGCCTGGAGCCGGGGGGCCGGGGTGCGAGGCTACACCTTC. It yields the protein CAWSRGAGVRGYTF.

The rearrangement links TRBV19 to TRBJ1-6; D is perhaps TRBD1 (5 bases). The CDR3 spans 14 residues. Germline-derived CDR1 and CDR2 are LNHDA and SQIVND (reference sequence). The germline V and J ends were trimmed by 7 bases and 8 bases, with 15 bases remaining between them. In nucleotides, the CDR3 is TGTGCCAGTACTGGGGCAGGGAAACATTCACCCCTCCACTTT. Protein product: CASTGAGKHSPLHF.

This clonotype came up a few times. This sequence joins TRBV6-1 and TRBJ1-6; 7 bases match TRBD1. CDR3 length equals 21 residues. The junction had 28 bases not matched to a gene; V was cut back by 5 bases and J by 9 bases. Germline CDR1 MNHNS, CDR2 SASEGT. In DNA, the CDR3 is TGTGCCAGCAGTCTACTACCCAAACTCCTAGGGACAGACTCTTCGGGTTCACCCCTCCACTTT. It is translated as CASSLLPKLLGTDSSGSPLHF.

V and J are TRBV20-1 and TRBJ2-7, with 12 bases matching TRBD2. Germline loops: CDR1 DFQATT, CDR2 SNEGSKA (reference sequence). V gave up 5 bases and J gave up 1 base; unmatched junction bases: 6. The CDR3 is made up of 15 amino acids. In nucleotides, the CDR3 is TGCAGTGCTCCAAAGACTAGCGGGGGATCCTACGAGCAGTACTTC. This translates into CSAPKTSGGSYEQYF.

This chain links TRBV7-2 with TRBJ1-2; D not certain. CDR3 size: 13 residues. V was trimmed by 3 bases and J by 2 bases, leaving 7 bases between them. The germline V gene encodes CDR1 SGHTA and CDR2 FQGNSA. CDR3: CASSFGINYGYTF. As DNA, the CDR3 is TGTGCCAGCAGCTTCGGCATAAACTATGGCTACACCTTC.

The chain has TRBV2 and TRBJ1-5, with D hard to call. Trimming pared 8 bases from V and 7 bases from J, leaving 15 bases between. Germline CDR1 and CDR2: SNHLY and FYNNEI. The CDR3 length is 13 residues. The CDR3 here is CASLFRGGQPQHF. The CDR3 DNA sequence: TGTGCCAGCCTGTTTCGTGGAGGGCAGCCCCAGCATTTT.

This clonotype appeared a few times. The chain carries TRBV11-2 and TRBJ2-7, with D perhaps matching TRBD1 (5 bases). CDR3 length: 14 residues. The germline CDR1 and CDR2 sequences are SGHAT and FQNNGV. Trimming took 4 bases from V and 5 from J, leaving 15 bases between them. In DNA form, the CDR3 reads TGTGCCAGCAGCTCCCCCCATGGGGCGAACGAGCAGTACTTC. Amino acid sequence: CASSSPHGANEQYF.

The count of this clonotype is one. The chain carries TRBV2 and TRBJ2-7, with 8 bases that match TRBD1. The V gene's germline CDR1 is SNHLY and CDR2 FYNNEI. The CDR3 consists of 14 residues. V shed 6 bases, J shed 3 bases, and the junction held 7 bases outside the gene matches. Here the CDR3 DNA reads TGTGCCAGCAGCCTGAGGACAGGGCTCTACGAGCAGTACTTC. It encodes CASSLRTGLYEQYF. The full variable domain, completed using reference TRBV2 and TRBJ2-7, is EPEVTQTPSHQVTQMGQEVILRCVPISNHLYFYWYRQILGQKVEFLVSFYNNEISEKSEIFDDQFSVERPDGSNFTLKIRSTKLEDSAMYFCASSLRTGLYEQYFGPGTRLTVT.

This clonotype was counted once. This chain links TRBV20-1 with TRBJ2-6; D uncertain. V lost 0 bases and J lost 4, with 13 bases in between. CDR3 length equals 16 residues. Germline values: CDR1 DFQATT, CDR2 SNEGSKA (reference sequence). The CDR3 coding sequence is TGCAGTGCTAGAGATTCGGGTATGCAGGGGGCCAACGTCCTGACTTTC. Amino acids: CSARDSGMQGANVLTF.

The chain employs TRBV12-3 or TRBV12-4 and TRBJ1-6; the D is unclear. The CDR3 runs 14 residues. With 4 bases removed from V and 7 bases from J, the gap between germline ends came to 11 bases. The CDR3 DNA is TGTGCCAGCAGTTATCTTACAGTCAATTCACCCCTCCACTTT. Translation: CASSYLTVNSPLHF.

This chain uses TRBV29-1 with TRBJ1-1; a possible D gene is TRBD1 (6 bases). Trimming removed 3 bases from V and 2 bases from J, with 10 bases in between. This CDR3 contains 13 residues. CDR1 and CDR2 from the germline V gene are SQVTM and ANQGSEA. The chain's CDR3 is CSVDQQGNTEAFF. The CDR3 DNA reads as TGCAGCGTTGACCAACAGGGTAACACTGAAGCTTTCTTT. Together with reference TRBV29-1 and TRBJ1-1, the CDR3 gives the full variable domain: SAVISQKPSRDICQRGTSLTIQCQVDSQVTMMFWYRQQPGQSLTLIATANQGSEATYESGFVIDKFPISRPNLTFSTLTVSNMSPEDSSIYLCSVDQQGNTEAFFGQGTRLTVV.

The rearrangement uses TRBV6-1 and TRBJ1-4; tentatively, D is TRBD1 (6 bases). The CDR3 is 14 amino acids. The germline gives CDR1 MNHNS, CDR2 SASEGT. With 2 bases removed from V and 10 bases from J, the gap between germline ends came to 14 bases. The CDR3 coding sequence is TGTGCCAGCAGTGAAAATCAGGGGCCAGCAAAACTGTTTTTT. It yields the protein CASSENQGPAKLFF.